A single sample gave rise to the 29 T cell receptor beta chains below, sequenced in a study of blood T cell repertoires in COVID-19. The assay was immunoSEQ multiplex PCR, and TCRdb's table has in-frame clones only and misses some. Here the sample spans over 300,000 clones, 87% being singletons. The specimen was PBMCs or T cells enriched from blood (not recorded which). Receptor source: a young woman who had recovered from COVID-19.

In nucleotides, the CDR3 is TGTGCCAGCAGCCGGAGAAGGACAGGCGAGCAGTACTTC. It is translated as CASSRRRTGEQYF. The chain has TRBV5-6 and TRBJ2-7; the match to TRBD1 covers 7 bases. The V segment lost 4 bases and the J segment 6 bases; nucleotides outside the gene matches: 7. CDR3 length: 13 amino acids. Germline V gene data show CDR1 as SGHDT and CDR2 as YYEEEE.

The genes are TRBV5-1 and TRBJ2-7; 10 bases agree with TRBD1. V lost 4 bases to trimming and J lost 2 bases; unmatched junction nucleotides: 9. From germline, CDR1 is SGHRS and CDR2 YFSETQ. The CDR3 is 16 amino acids. The CDR3 nucleotides read TGCGCCAGCAGCCCCGGGACAGGGGACACCACCTACGAGCAGTACTTC. This sequence encodes CASSPGTGDTTYEQYF.

This clone was recorded only once. The V call is TRBV29-1, the J call TRBJ1-1; a possible D gene is TRBD1 (6 bases). There are 11 residues in the CDR3. The V gene lost 4 bases and the J gene lost 10 bases, with 13 bases spanning the gap. CDR1 and CDR2 from the germline V gene are SQVTM and ANQGSEA. As DNA, the CDR3 is TGCAGCGTTGCGGCAGGGGTTGGAGCTTTCTTT. This gives the protein CSVAAGVGAFF.

J is TRBJ1-1 and V is TRBV12-3 or TRBV12-4; maybe TRBD1 (5 bases). Trimming pared 4 bases from V and 1 base from J, leaving 7 bases between. The CDR3 covers 13 residues. DNA of the CDR3: TGTGCCAGCAGTTACAGGAGGAACACTGAAGCTTTCTTT. Translation gives CASSYRRNTEAFF.

This sequence joins TRBV30 and TRBJ1-1; D gene unclear. The CDR3 spans 12 residues. The germline gives CDR1 GTSNPN, CDR2 SVGIG (reference sequence). Deletions cut 1 base from V and 4 bases from J, with 7 bases between. CDR3 protein: CAWSERRTEAFF. For the CDR3, the DNA is TGTGCCTGGAGTGAGAGGCGCACTGAAGCTTTCTTT.

The CDR3 DNA is TGTGCCAGTAGTATAGTTCCGTCGGGTCAGCCCCAGCATTTT. This sequence encodes CASSIVPSGQPQHF. The genes are TRBV19 and TRBJ1-5; D gene ambiguous. The CDR3 loop spans 14 amino acids. V lost 1 base to trimming and J lost 6 bases, with 10 bases between them. The germline gives CDR1 LNHDA, CDR2 SQIVND (reference sequence).

The chain carries TRBV12-5 and TRBJ1-2; D gene ambiguous. The CDR3 has 15 residues. Germline CDR1 reads LGHNT; CDR2 reads FRNRAP. V was cut by 0 bases and J by 8 bases, with 16 bases left in between. The CDR3 region has the DNA TGTGCTAGTGGTTTGGTAGAGGTTGCTGGTTCCGGCTACACCTTC. As protein: CASGLVEVAGSGYTF.

With regard to this clone: This may be a read error, as it is one base from a much larger clone. The V and J genes are TRBV5-6 and TRBJ2-2, with 9 nucleotides matching TRBD2. This CDR3 region has 15 residues. Germline V gene data show CDR1 as SGHDT and CDR2 as YYEEEE. CDR3 sequence (DNA): TGTGCCCGCAGCCGAGGGCGGGGGGGCACCGGGGAGCTGTTTTTT. It is translated as CARSRGRGGTGELFF.

Only one count was recorded for this clone. The genes are TRBV7-3 and TRBJ1-1; D unresolved. Per the germline V gene, CDR1 is SGHTA and CDR2 is FQGTGA. V was pared by 0 bases and J by 3 bases, with 5 bases between. The CDR3 totals 13 residues. CDR3 coding DNA: TGTGCCAGCAGCTTAACCATTGACACTGAAGCTTTCTTT. Translating it yields CASSLTIDTEAFF.

The V call is TRBV6-5, the J call TRBJ1-2, with D hard to call. V was clipped by 6 bases and J by 2 bases, with 10 bases between them. This CDR3 comprises 13 residues. CDR1 and CDR2 from the germline V gene are MNHEY and SVGAGI. The CDR3 DNA follows: TGTGCCAGCAGACGGACGGGAAACTATGGCTACACCTTC. Translated: CASRRTGNYGYTF.

V and J are TRBV10-3 and TRBJ1-5, with 7 bases matching TRBD1. V gave up 3 bases and J gave up 1 base; unmatched junction bases: 6. Germline lookup yields CDR1 ENHRY and CDR2 SYGVKD. This CDR3 is 16 amino acids long. The CDR3 region is CAISERQGGSNQPQHF. The CDR3 nucleotides are TGTGCCATCAGTGAACGACAGGGTGGAAGCAATCAGCCCCAGCATTTT.

The CDR3 region is CASSYRGGPRGYTF. DNA of the CDR3: TGTGCCAGCAGTTACCGGGGGGGCCCGAGAGGCTACACCTTC. The genes are TRBV6-2 or TRBV6-3 and TRBJ1-2; D is possibly TRBD1 (6 bases). The CDR3 covers 14 residues. V dropped 2 bases and J dropped 8 bases, with 15 bases sitting between them. Germline V gene lookup returns CDR1 MNHEY and CDR2 SVGEGT.

The rearrangement links TRBV19 to TRBJ1-1, with 7 bases lining up with TRBD1. Germline-derived CDR1 and CDR2 are LNHDA and SQIVND (reference sequence). Trimming took 5 bases from V and 5 from J; bases not matched to a gene: 5. This CDR3 region has 13 residues. As DNA, the CDR3 is TGTGCCAGTAGTTTACAGGGGCAAACTGAAGCTTTCTTT. Translated, it gives CASSLQGQTEAFF.

This clone came up many times. The V call is TRBV7-8, the J call TRBJ1-5, with 7 bases that match TRBD1. Looked up from germline, CDR1 is SGHVS and CDR2 is FQNEAQ. The J segment lost 0 bases and the V segment lost 5 bases, leaving 7 bases of the junction unmatched. This CDR3 comprises 16 residues. The CDR3, as DNA: TGTGCCAGCAGCGGCGGGACAGCAAATAGCAATCAGCCCCAGCATTTT. Protein product: CASSGGTANSNQPQHF.

This sequence joins TRBV15 and TRBJ1-2, with D uncertain. Trimming left V 1 base short and J 6 bases short, with 12 bases between. The CDR3 has 14 residues. Germline V gives CDR1 LNHNV, CDR2 YYDKDF (reference sequence). CDR3 region: CATSRGGEWDGYTF. The CDR3 nucleotides are TGTGCCACCAGCAGAGGCGGGGAGTGGGATGGCTACACCTTC.

This rearrangement joins TRBV30 to TRBJ1-1; D is perhaps TRBD1 (6 bases). V gave up 5 bases and J gave up 10 bases, with 17 bases separating them. Germline CDR1 reads GTSNPN; CDR2 reads SVGIG (reference sequence). The CDR3 consists of 12 residues. In DNA form, the CDR3 reads TGTGCCTGGGCCCCAGGACAGCGCGGAGCTTTCTTT. It yields the protein CAWAPGQRGAFF.

J is TRBJ2-5 and V is TRBV3-1 (or the pseudogene TRBV3-2); maybe TRBD1 (5 bases). CDR3 length: 14 amino acids. Trimming removed 1 base from V and 0 bases from J, with 6 bases in between. CDR1 is LGHDT, CDR2 YNNKEL, per germline (reference sequence). The CDR3 bases are TGTGCCAGCAGCCAAGGACAGTACCAAGAGACCCAGTACTTC. It specifies CASSQGQYQETQYF.

This chain uses TRBV6-2 or TRBV6-3 with TRBJ2-7, with 9 bases matching TRBD1. The CDR3 is made up of 17 amino acids. The germline V gene has CDR1 MNHEY and CDR2 SVGEGT. With 4 bases clipped from V and 4 bases from J, the junction kept 14 bases outside the gene matches. The CDR3 sequence is CASSSTPRTGAIYEQYF. The CDR3 DNA follows: TGTGCCAGCAGTTCCACCCCAAGGACAGGGGCGATTTACGAGCAGTACTTC.

The V gene is TRBV5-1, the J gene TRBJ1-1; 7 nucleotides line up with TRBD1. Unmatched junction bases numbered 3, after V lost 3 bases and J lost 1 base. The V gene's germline CDR1 is SGHRS and CDR2 YFSETQ. This CDR3 is built from 14 residues. The CDR3 sequence: CASSSWTGNTEAFF. The CDR3 nucleotides are TGCGCCAGCAGCTCGTGGACAGGGAACACTGAAGCTTTCTTT.

This chain joins TRBV9 and TRBJ1-2; D is unresolved. Germline V gives CDR1 SGDLS, CDR2 YYNGEE. V lost 7 bases and J lost 4, with 11 bases in between. The CDR3 runs 12 residues. CDR3 in DNA: TGTGCCAGCCGTTCCCACTCCTATGGCTACACCTTC. It is translated as CASRSHSYGYTF.

The chain employs TRBV19 and TRBJ1-5; possible D gene TRBD1, 5 bases. This CDR3 contains 13 residues. V lost 1 base, J lost 9 bases, and 10 bases lay in between. Looked up from germline, CDR1 is LNHDA and CDR2 is SQIVND (reference sequence). CDR3 region: CASSIGGVGPQHF. The CDR3 bases are TGTGCCAGTAGTATAGGGGGGGTCGGGCCCCAGCATTTT. The full variable domain, completed using reference TRBV19 and TRBJ1-5, is DGGITQSPKYLFRKEGQNVTLSCEQNLNHDAMYWYRQDPGQGLRLIYYSQIVNDFQKGDIAEGYSVSREKKESFPLTVTSAQKNPTAFYLCASSIGGVGPQHFGDGTRLSIL.

CDR3 DNA: TGTGCCAGCAGCTTAGGGGGCAGGAGTGACACCGGGGAGCTGTTTTTT. Encoded protein: CASSLGGRSDTGELFF. This chain joins TRBV7-3 and TRBJ2-2, with D possibly TRBD1 on 6 matching bases. V lost 2 bases and J 3 bases, leaving 13 bases between the germline ends. The CDR3 sequence is 16 residues long. Germline loops: CDR1 SGHTA, CDR2 FQGTGA.

This rearrangement joins TRBV6-5 to TRBJ1-1; D may be TRBD1 (6 bases). The germline V gene has CDR1 MNHEY and CDR2 SVGAGI. V was trimmed by 5 bases and J by 3 bases, leaving 10 bases between them. The length of the CDR3 is 13 residues. DNA of the CDR3: TGTGCCAGCAGTAAGAACAGGGACACTGAAGCTTTCTTT. This sequence encodes CASSKNRDTEAFF.

The chain is built from TRBV9 and TRBJ1-6; weak D call: TRBD1 (5 bases). Germline loops: CDR1 SGDLS, CDR2 YYNGEE. V was shortened by 2 bases and J by 5 bases, with 11 bases between the two germline ends. There are 15 residues in the CDR3. This chain's CDR3 is CASSVSTDDNSPLHF. CDR3 nucleotides: TGTGCCAGCAGCGTTTCGACAGATGATAATTCACCCCTCCACTTT.

This clone was recorded once. The J gene is TRBJ2-7, the V gene TRBV9, with TRBD2 identical over 12 bases. After removal of 4 bases from V and 0 bases from J, the junction contained 8 bases not matched to a gene. The CDR3 has 17 residues. Germline CDR1 and CDR2: SGDLS and YYNGEE. The CDR3 nucleotides are TGTGCCAGCAGCCAACAATCGACTAGCGGGGGCTCCTACGAGCAGTACTTC. As protein: CASSQQSTSGGSYEQYF.

This sequence joins TRBV19 and TRBJ1-1; 9 bases are shared with TRBD1. This CDR3 has 14 residues. Germline trimming cut 6 bases from V and 6 bases from J; bases unmatched to any gene: 8. Per the germline V gene, CDR1 is LNHDA and CDR2 is SQIVND (reference sequence). CDR3 DNA sequence: TGTGCCAGTAGCACCGACAGGGGGAATGCTGAAGCTTTCTTT. Residues: CASSTDRGNAEAFF. The variable domain in full, with the rest retrieved from reference TRBV19 and TRBJ1-1, is DGGITQSPKYLFRKEGQNVTLSCEQNLNHDAMYWYRQDPGQGLRLIYYSQIVNDFQKGDIAEGYSVSREKKESFPLTVTSAQKNPTAFYLCASSTDRGNAEAFFGQGTRLTVV.

This clone was observed a handful of times. This chain joins TRBV3-1 (or the pseudogene TRBV3-2) and TRBJ1-2; 9 bases align to TRBD1. CDR1 and CDR2 (germline): LGHDT, YNNKEL (reference sequence). V lost 1 base to trimming and J lost 3 bases; unmatched junction nucleotides: 6. There are 16 residues in the CDR3. CDR3 protein: CASSQGTGGADYGYTF. The CDR3 DNA is TGTGCCAGCAGCCAAGGAACAGGGGGCGCCGACTATGGCTACACCTTC.

The chain combines TRBV18 with TRBJ2-2; 8 nucleotides align to TRBD1. The length of the CDR3 is 13 residues. The V gene's germline CDR1 is KGHSH and CDR2 LQKENI. The J segment lost 10 bases and the V segment lost 3 bases, leaving 4 bases of the junction unmatched. CDR3: CASSPTGEAELFF. As DNA, the CDR3 is TGTGCCAGCTCACCGACAGGGGAGGCGGAGCTGTTTTTT.

The V and J genes are TRBV4-2 and TRBJ2-5; 9 nucleotides align to TRBD2. Germline V CDR1 and CDR2: LGHNA, YNFKEQ. CDR3 size: 16 residues. J was trimmed by 5 bases and V by 0 bases; bases with no gene match: 7. The CDR3 DNA sequence: TGTGCCAGCAGCCAAGATCCGGCGGGGGGGGCTGAGACCCAGTACTTC. Amino acid sequence: CASSQDPAGGAETQYF.